This TCR beta chain stems from a study of blood T cell repertoires in COVID-19. This table comes from immunoSEQ multiplex PCR, and its TCRdb copy is limited to in-frame clones, with some not included. The repertoire holds about 250,000 clones, with 70% to 90% as singletons. Deletions cut 6 bases from V and 5 bases from J, with 13 bases between. The CDR3 contains 14 residues. Germline V lookup: CDR1 KGHSH, CDR2 LQKENI. The chain is built from TRBV18 and TRBJ1-4; D call uncertain. The sequencing sample was made of peripheral blood. This receptor was obtained from an elderly man with acute or convalescent COVID-19. The CDR3 is CASSARAANEKLFF. CDR3 nucleotides: TGTGCCAGCTCCGCGAGGGCGGCGAATGAAAAACTGTTTTTT.